Following are 9 T cell receptor beta chains from one sample sequenced in a study of cytomegalovirus exposure and HLA in healthy donors. Vbeta (60) and Jbeta (13) primers were used in the PCR. Generated by immunoSEQ multiplex PCR, the TCRdb table keeps only in-frame clones and is missing some. The sample consists of 180,000 or so clones, around 80% of them appearing once. Sequenced: PBMCs. These receptors all stem from a woman between 50 and 59 years old in good health and CMV-seropositive.

The chain combines TRBV18 with TRBJ1-1; D gene unclear. CDR1 and CDR2 from the germline V gene are KGHSH and LQKENI. Trimming pared 2 bases from V and 0 bases from J, leaving 4 bases between. CDR3 length: 13 residues. The CDR3 is CASSPGLNTEAFF. CDR3 in DNA: TGTGCCAGCTCACCAGGGCTGAACACTGAAGCTTTCTTT.

The chain employs TRBV15 and TRBJ1-4; D is unclear. Germline loops: CDR1 LNHNV, CDR2 YYDKDF (reference sequence). The V and J ends lost 5 bases and 8 bases respectively, with 18 bases between them. The CDR3 consists of 15 residues. The CDR3 loop reads CATSGRPRGREKLFF. The CDR3 coding sequence is TGTGCCACCAGCGGTCGGCCCCGCGGGAGGGAAAAACTGTTTTTT.

The CDR3 loop reads CASSSHRETEAFF. CDR3 DNA: TGTGCCAGTAGTTCCCACAGGGAGACTGAAGCTTTCTTT. V usage is TRBV19 and J usage is TRBJ1-1; a weak D match, TRBD1 (6 bases). V gave up 5 bases and J gave up 5 bases, with 12 bases separating them. Germline V lookup: CDR1 LNHDA, CDR2 SQIVND (reference sequence). This CDR3 has 13 amino acids.

The chain employs TRBV28 and TRBJ1-5; a possible D gene is TRBD1 (6 bases). Trimming stripped 7 bases from V and 4 bases from J, with 14 bases between. Germline lookup yields CDR1 MDHEN and CDR2 SYDVKM. This CDR3 has 14 amino acids. CDR3 region: CASTEGGSNQPQHF. The CDR3 DNA follows: TGTGCCAGCACCGAAGGGGGAAGTAATCAGCCCCAGCATTTT.

The V call is TRBV14, the J call TRBJ1-3, with a possible D match to TRBD1 (5 bases). V was shortened by 1 base and J by 0 bases, with 16 bases between the two germline ends. Germline CDR1 reads SGHDN; CDR2 reads FVKESK. This CDR3 has 18 amino acids. The CDR3 is CASSQVTGALRSGNTIYF. The CDR3 region has the DNA TGTGCCAGCAGCCAAGTAACAGGCGCCCTCCGCTCTGGAAACACCATATATTTT. Using reference TRBV14 and TRBJ1-3 for the parts outside the CDR3, the full variable domain is EAGVTQFPSHSVIEKGQTVTLRCDPISGHDNLYWYRRVMGKEIKFLLHFVKESKQDESGMPNNRFLAERTGGTYSTLKVQPAELEDSGVYFCASSQVTGALRSGNTIYFGEGSWLTVV.

The V call is TRBV4-1, the J call TRBJ2-7, with 9 bases lining up with TRBD2. The CDR3 extends over 15 amino acids. After removal of 2 bases from V and 4 bases from J, the junction contained 6 bases not matched to a gene. CDR1 and CDR2 (germline): MGHRA, YSYEKL. CDR3 residues: CASSQRSGGLYEQYF. CDR3 sequence (DNA): TGCGCCAGCAGCCAAAGGAGCGGGGGGTTGTACGAGCAGTACTTC.

This clone was found a few times. The chain is built from TRBV11-2 and TRBJ1-1; 7 bases are shared with TRBD1. The CDR3 runs 14 residues. The ends lost 5 bases at V and 2 bases at J; junction bases unmatched: 5. CDR1 SGHAT and CDR2 FQNNGV come from the germline V gene. Here the CDR3 reads CASSTRQGNTEAFF. The CDR3 DNA follows: TGTGCCAGCAGCACCCGACAGGGAAACACTGAAGCTTTCTTT.

The V gene is TRBV2, the J gene TRBJ2-7, with 7 bases aligning to TRBD1. Trimming at V came to 4 bases and at J to 2 bases, leaving 8 bases not matched to a gene. The CDR3 runs to 15 residues. From germline, CDR1 is SNHLY and CDR2 FYNNEI. This CDR3 reads CASSVWDSIPYEQYF. In DNA, the CDR3 is TGTGCCAGCAGTGTTTGGGACAGTATACCCTACGAGCAGTACTTC.

This chain links TRBV4-1 with TRBJ2-3; 9 positions agree with TRBD1. This CDR3 has 18 residues. V lost 0 bases to trimming and J lost 2 bases; unmatched junction nucleotides: 9. CDR1 and CDR2 (germline): MGHRA, YSYEKL. DNA of the CDR3: TGCGCCAGCAGCCAAGAATCCCCGGACAGGGGCTACACAGATACGCAGTATTTT. As protein: CASSQESPDRGYTDTQYF.